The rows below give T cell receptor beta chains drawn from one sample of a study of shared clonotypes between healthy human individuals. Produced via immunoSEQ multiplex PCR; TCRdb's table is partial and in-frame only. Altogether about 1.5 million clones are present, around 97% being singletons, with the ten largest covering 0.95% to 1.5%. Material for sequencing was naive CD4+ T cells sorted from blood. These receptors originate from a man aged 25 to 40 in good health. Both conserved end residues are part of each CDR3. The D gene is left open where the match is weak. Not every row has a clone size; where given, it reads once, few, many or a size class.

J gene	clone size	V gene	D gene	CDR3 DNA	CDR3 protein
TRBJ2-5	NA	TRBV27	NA	TGTGCCAGCAGCCGCCGGCGTGGTGAGACCCAGTACTTC	CASSRRRGETQYF
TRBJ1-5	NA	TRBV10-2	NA	TGCGCCAGCAGCTTGGGGCAGTACAATCAGCCCCAGCATTTT	CASSLGQYNQPQHF
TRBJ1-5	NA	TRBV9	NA	TGTGCCAGCAGCGTTGGGGAGATTCAGCCCCAGCATTTT	CASSVGEIQPQHF
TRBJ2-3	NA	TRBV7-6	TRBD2	TGTGCCAGCAGCTTAGGGACTAGCGGGGGAAGCACAGATACGCAGTATTTT	CASSLGTSGGSTDTQYF
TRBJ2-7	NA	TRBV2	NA	TGTGCCAGCAGTGAAGAGATGGCCTTAACCTACGAGCAGTACTTC	CASSEEMALTYEQYF
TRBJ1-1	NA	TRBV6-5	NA	TGTGCCAGCAGCCGCAGAATTATGAACACTGAAGCTTTCTTT	CASSRRIMNTEAFF
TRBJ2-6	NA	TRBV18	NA	TGTGCCAGCTCACCATCAAACTCTGGGGCCAACGTCCTGACTTTC	CASSPSNSGANVLTF
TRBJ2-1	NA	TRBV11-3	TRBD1	TGTGCCAGCGGTACAGGGACAGGGGGATACAATGAGCAGTTCTTC	CASGTGTGGYNEQFF
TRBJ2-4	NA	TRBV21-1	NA	TGTGCCAGCACCGAGGGTCGGGAAAACATTCAGTACTTC	CASTEGRENIQYF
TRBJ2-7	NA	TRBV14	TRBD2	TGTGCCAGCAGCCCGGGACTAGCGGGACTCTACGAGCAGTACTTC	CASSPGLAGLYEQYF
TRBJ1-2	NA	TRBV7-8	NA	TGTGCCAGCAGCTCCCCAGGGGTCCCATTTTATAACTATGGCTACACCTTC	CASSSPGVPFYNYGYTF
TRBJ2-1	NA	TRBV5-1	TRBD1	TGCGCCAGCAGCCAACAGGGGGCCTACAATGAGCAGTTCTTC	CASSQQGAYNEQFF
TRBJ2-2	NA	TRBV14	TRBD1	TGTGCCAGCAGCCATCACAGGGGCAAGGGCACCGGGGAGCTGTTTTTT	CASSHHRGKGTGELFF
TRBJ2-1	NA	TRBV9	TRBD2	TGTGCCAGCAGCAAGGGACTAGCGGGGGGGAATGAGCAGTTCTTC	CASSKGLAGGNEQFF
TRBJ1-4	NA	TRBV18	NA	TGTGCCAGCTCACCACCGGGCACAGCTTATGAAAAACTGTTTTTT	CASSPPGTAYEKLFF
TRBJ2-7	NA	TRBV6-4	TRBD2	TGTGCCAGCAGTCCCGGACTAGCGGGAGGCACCGAGCAGTACTTC	CASSPGLAGGTEQYF
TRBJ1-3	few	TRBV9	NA	TGTGCCAGCAGCTCTTTTTTAGGACGGAGCTCTGGAAACACCATATATTTT	CASSSFLGRSSGNTIYF
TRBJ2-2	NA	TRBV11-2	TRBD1	TGTGCCAGCAGCGGGACAGGGACCACCGGGGAGCTGTTTTTT	CASSGTGTTGELFF
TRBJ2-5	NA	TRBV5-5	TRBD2	TGTGCCAGCAGCCCCCCTGGAGGGACTAGAATAAGTGAGACCCAGTACTTC	CASSPPGGTRISETQYF
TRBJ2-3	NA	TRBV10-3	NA	TGTGCCATCTCTTCAGGGGGGGGATACACAGATACGCAGTATTTT	CAISSGGGYTDTQYF
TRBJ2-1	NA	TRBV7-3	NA	TGTGCCAGCAGCCCGACTAGCTACAATGAGCAGTTCTTC	CASSPTSYNEQFF
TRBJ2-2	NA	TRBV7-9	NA	TGTGCCAGCAGACCCCTGCTAATAGACCGGGACACCGGGGAGCTGTTTTTT	CASRPLLIDRDTGELFF
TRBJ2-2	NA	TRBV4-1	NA	TGCGCCAGCAGCCAAGACGCGGATTCCTCGAACACCGGGGAGCTGTTTTTT	CASSQDADSSNTGELFF
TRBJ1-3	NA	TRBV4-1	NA	TGCGCCAGCAGCCAAGAACGAACTTCTGGAAACACCATATATTTT	CASSQERTSGNTIYF
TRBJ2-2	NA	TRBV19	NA	TGTGCCAGTAGTATCTTTGGGGGGATGGACACCGGGGAGCTGTTTTTT	CASSIFGGMDTGELFF
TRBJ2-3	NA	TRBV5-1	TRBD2	TGCGCCAGCAGCAAAGCGACTAGCGGGAGCACAGATACGCAGTATTTT	CASSKATSGSTDTQYF
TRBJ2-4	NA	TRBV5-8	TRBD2	TGTGCCAGCAGTCTTCCGAGGGACTCGACTAGCGGGAGGGCGGACATTCAGTACTTC	CASSLPRDSTSGRADIQYF
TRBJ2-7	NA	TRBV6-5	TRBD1	TGTGCCAGCAGCTGGGACAGGGAAGTAGGCTACGAGCAGTACTTC	CASSWDREVGYEQYF